Detailed here is one T cell receptor beta chain. The data derive from a study of memory CD4+ T cells and cytomegalovirus serostatus. The sort gate was single viable CD3+CD4+CD8-CD45RO+ cells for memory CD4+ T cells. Assay used: immunoSEQ multiplex PCR; TCRdb lists only in-frame clones, some missing. This sample yields 35,000 to 45,000 clones, of which 79% are seen a single time; roughly 0.87% belongs to the top ten. CDR3 length: 11 residues. The germline V gene has CDR1 SGHRS and CDR2 YFSETQ. V lost 4 bases and J 7 bases, leaving 8 bases between the germline ends. The TCR originated in an adult in good health and CMV-seronegative. The rearrangement joins TRBV5-1 to TRBJ1-1; D is uncertain. The specimen was memory CD4+ T cells from blood. Here the CDR3 DNA reads TGCGCCAGCAGCACCCAGAATGAAGCTTTCTTT. It specifies CASSTQNEAFF.